This T cell receptor beta chain derives from a study of cytomegalovirus exposure and HLA in healthy donors. Background on the study: Early on, a data release was issued that held approximately 92 million unique TCRs from HLA-typed donors.

The donors comprised healthy bone marrow donors. In the PCR, 60 Vbeta and 13 Jbeta primers were used. Assay: immunoSEQ multiplex PCR; the TCRdb copy retains only in-frame clones and omits some. The repertoire consists of some 140,000 clones, with roughly 77% occurring once and the leading ten covering around 3.1%. The V gene end was trimmed by 2 bases and the J gene end by 8 bases; junction bases not matched to a gene: 12. This CDR3 comprises 16 residues. The germline V gene has CDR1 MNHEY and CDR2 SVGAGI. Sequencing was performed on PBMCs. V gene TRBV6-5 combines with J gene TRBJ1-3; 7 bases match TRBD1. The receptor comes from a female donor in good health and CMV-seronegative. CDR3 amino acids: CASSYGRDRLEYTIYF. DNA of the CDR3: TGTGCCAGCAGTTACGGCCGGGACAGACTTGAGTACACCATATATTTT.